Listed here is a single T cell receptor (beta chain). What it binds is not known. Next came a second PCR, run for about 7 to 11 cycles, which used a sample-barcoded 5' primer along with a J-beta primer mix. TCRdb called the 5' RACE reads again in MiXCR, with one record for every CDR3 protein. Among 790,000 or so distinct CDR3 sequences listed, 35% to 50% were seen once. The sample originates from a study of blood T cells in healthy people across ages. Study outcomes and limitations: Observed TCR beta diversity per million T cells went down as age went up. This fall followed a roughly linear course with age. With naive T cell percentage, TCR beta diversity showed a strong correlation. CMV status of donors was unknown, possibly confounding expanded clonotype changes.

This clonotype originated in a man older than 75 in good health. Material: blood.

CDR3 amino acids: CASRSYRDTDTQYF. CDR3 sequence (DNA): TGTGCCAGCAGATCCTACAGAGACACAGATACGCAGTATTTT. The chain joins TRBV25-1 to TRBJ2-3; unclear D gene. V lost 6 bases and J 2 bases, leaving 12 bases between the germline ends. This CDR3 contains 14 residues. Germline CDR1 reads MGHDK; CDR2 reads SYGVNS.